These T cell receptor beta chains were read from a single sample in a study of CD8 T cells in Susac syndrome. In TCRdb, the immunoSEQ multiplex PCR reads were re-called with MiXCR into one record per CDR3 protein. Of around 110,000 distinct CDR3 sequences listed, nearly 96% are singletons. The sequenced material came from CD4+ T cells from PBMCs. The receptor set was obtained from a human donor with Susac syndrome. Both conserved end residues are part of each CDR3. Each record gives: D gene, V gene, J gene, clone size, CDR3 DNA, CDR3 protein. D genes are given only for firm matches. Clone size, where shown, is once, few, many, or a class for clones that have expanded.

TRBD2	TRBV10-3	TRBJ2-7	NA	TGTGCCGTCTCACCGCGGACTAGCAGCTACGAGCAGTACTTC	CAVSPRTSSYEQYF
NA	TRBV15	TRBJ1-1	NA	TGTGCTTCATCGCGGCAAAAGAACACTGAAGCTTTCTTT	CASSRQKNTEAFF
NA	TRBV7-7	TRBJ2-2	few	TGTGCTAGCAGCTTAGGAGACACCGGGGAGCTGTTTTTT	CASSLGDTGELFF
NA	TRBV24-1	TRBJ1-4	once	TGTGCCACCAGTGATTCGGGACCGAAGGATCGTGAAAAACTGTTTTTT	CATSDSGPKDREKLFF
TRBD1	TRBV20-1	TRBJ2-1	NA	TGCAGTGCCACGTTCTTTGCAGGGGGTTCCTACAATGAGCAGTTCTTC	CSATFFAGGSYNEQFF
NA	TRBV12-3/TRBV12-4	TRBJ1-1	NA	TGTGCCAGCCGCCTAATCGGGGGGAACACTGAAGCTTTCTTT	CASRLIGGNTEAFF
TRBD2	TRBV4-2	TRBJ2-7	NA	TGTGCCAGCAGCCAAGATTCTGGACTAGCGGCCGGCTCCTACGAGCAGTACTTC	CASSQDSGLAAGSYEQYF
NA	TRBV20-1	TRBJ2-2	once	TGCAGTGCTAGAGATCCTGCAGCCCCGAGCACCGGGGAGCTGTTTTTT	CSARDPAAPSTGELFF
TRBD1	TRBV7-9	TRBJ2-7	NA	TGTGCCAGCAGTCCGACAGGGGGCACCTACGAGCAGTACTTC	CASSPTGGTYEQYF
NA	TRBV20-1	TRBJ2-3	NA	TGCAGTGCTAGAGGCCTCACAGATACGCAGTATTTT	CSARGLTDTQYF
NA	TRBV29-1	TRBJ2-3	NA	TGCAGCGTTGAAGGATTGGAAGGGGGTTACACAGATACGCAGTATTTT	CSVEGLEGGYTDTQYF
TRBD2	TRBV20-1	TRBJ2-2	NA	TGCAGTGCTAGAGTAGCGGGAGATCTCACCGGGGAGCTGTTTTTT	CSARVAGDLTGELFF
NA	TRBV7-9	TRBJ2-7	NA	TGTGCCAGCAGCTTATCCCGACAGCCGACCTACGAGCAGTACTTC	CASSLSRQPTYEQYF
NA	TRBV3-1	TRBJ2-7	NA	TGTGCCAGCAACTCCCGCGTCAACGAGCAGTACTTC	CASNSRVNEQYF
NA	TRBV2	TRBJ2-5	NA	TGTGCCAGCAGTGATGGGGTTGCAGAGACCCAGTACTTC	CASSDGVAETQYF
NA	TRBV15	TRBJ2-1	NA	TGTGCCACCAGCAGAGCCGGGGCGGGGAACAATGAGCAGTTCTTC	CATSRAGAGNNEQFF